A selection of T cell receptor beta chains follows, all from one sample in a study of blood T cell repertoires in COVID-19. Produced via immunoSEQ multiplex PCR; TCRdb's table is partial and in-frame only. The sample consists of roughly 250,000 clones, roughly 91% of them appearing once. Sequencing used PBMCs or T cells enriched from blood (not recorded which). All receptors come from a man aged 40-49 years who had recovered from COVID-19. CDR3s include the opening cysteine and the closing phenylalanine or tryptophan. Each record gives: J gene, CDR3 length, D gene, clone size, V gene, CDR3 DNA, CDR3 protein. The D gene is left open where the match is weak. Size is omitted from some rows. Given values are once, few, many or a class for expanded clones.

J: TRBJ2-7; length: 18; D: TRBD2; size: -; V: TRBV7-2; DNA: TGTGCCAGCAGTCGGACTAGCGGGCACCTAGGGACCTCCTACGAGCAGTACTTC; CDR3: CASSRTSGHLGTSYEQYF
J: TRBJ2-2; length: 14; D: -; size: -; V: TRBV3-1/TRBV3-2; DNA: TGTGCCAGCACCGGACTACCAAGAGGCGAGGAGCTGTTTTTT; CDR3: CASTGLPRGEELFF
J: TRBJ1-2; length: 17; D: TRBD1; size: -; V: TRBV11-3; DNA: TGTGCCAGCAGCCCCGGTCTGGACAGGGTTTTGGGAGATGGCTACACCTTC; CDR3: CASSPGLDRVLGDGYTF
J: TRBJ1-2; length: 15; D: TRBD1; size: -; V: TRBV27; DNA: TGTGCCAGCAGTCTGAGGACAGGGGGCCCCTATGGCTACACCTTC; CDR3: CASSLRTGGPYGYTF
J: TRBJ2-5; length: 14; D: -; size: -; V: TRBV7-3; DNA: TGTGCCAGCAGGGCTTTGGGGCGTCGAGAGACCCAGTACTTC; CDR3: CASRALGRRETQYF
J: TRBJ2-1; length: 16; D: TRBD2; size: -; V: TRBV4-3; DNA: TGCGCCAGCAGCCAAGGCGCTAGCGGGAGTGGTAATGAGCAGTTCTTC; CDR3: CASSQGASGSGNEQFF
J: TRBJ2-1; length: 17; D: TRBD2; size: once; V: TRBV10-2; DNA: TGCGCCAGCACCTTGACTAGCGGGGGGACCTCCTACAATGAGCAGTTCTTC; CDR3: CASTLTSGGTSYNEQFF
J: TRBJ2-4; length: 15; D: TRBD1; size: -; V: TRBV30; DNA: TGTGCCTGGAGCAAAGGGGGCGCGGCCAAAAACATTCAGTACTTC; CDR3: CAWSKGGAAKNIQYF
J: TRBJ2-7; length: 14; D: -; size: few; V: TRBV7-8; DNA: TGTGCCAGCAGCCTCGTTGGGAGCTCCTACGAGCAGTACTTC; CDR3: CASSLVGSSYEQYF
J: TRBJ2-2; length: 14; D: -; size: -; V: TRBV18; DNA: TGTGCCAGCTCACCACCGAGGGACACCGGGGAGCTGTTTTTT; CDR3: CASSPPRDTGELFF
J: TRBJ2-5; length: 15; D: TRBD2; size: once; V: TRBV7-3; DNA: TGTGCCAGCAGCCTGGGACTAGCGGGAGGAGAGACCCAGTACTTC; CDR3: CASSLGLAGGETQYF
J: TRBJ1-5; length: 16; D: TRBD1; size: -; V: TRBV19; DNA: TGTGCCAGTAGTAAACCGGGACAGGGGGACAATCAGCCCCAGCATTTT; CDR3: CASSKPGQGDNQPQHF
J: TRBJ1-5; length: 12; D: -; size: once; V: TRBV19; DNA: TGTGCCAGTCGGGATTTTAATCAGCCCCAGCATTTT; CDR3: CASRDFNQPQHF
J: TRBJ1-2; length: 15; D: TRBD1; size: -; V: TRBV5-1; DNA: TGCGCCAGCAGCGGAGGGACAGCCAATAACTATGGCTACACCTTC; CDR3: CASSGGTANNYGYTF
J: TRBJ2-1; length: 16; D: TRBD2; size: -; V: TRBV19; DNA: TGTGCCAGTAGTAAAGCGGGAGGGGCCTCCTACAATGAGCAGTTCTTC; CDR3: CASSKAGGASYNEQFF
J: TRBJ2-2; length: 16; D: TRBD2; size: -; V: TRBV4-3; DNA: TGCGCCAGCAGCCAAGACTCGCGGGGGGCCACCGGGGAGCTGTTTTTT; CDR3: CASSQDSRGATGELFF
J: TRBJ1-5; length: 15; D: -; size: -; V: TRBV19; DNA: TGTGCCAGTAGTATAGGTCCGGGAAAGGATCAGCCCCAGCATTTT; CDR3: CASSIGPGKDQPQHF
J: TRBJ1-2; length: 16; D: TRBD1; size: -; V: TRBV12-5; DNA: TGTGCTAGTGGTTTGCGAGGACAGGGCCCCCTTTTGGGCTACACCTTC; CDR3: CASGLRGQGPLLGYTF
J: TRBJ1-1; length: 20; D: TRBD1; size: -; V: TRBV5-1; DNA: TGCGCCAGCAGCTTGGTTTCGTGGGTCGGGACAGAGAACTACGGACCTGAAGCTTTCTTT; CDR3: CASSLVSWVGTENYGPEAFF
J: TRBJ2-7; length: 14; D: -; size: -; V: TRBV11-3; DNA: TGTGCCAGCAGCTTAGGCCAGGGGTGGTACGAGCAGTACTTC; CDR3: CASSLGQGWYEQYF
J: TRBJ1-6; length: 15; D: -; size: -; V: TRBV5-4; DNA: TGTGCCAGCAGCTTGGAAGGACAGAGGAATTCACCCCTCCACTTT; CDR3: CASSLEGQRNSPLHF
J: TRBJ1-2; length: 16; D: TRBD1; size: -; V: TRBV27; DNA: TGTGCCAGCAGTTTATCCCACCATCACAGGGGGATCGCCTACACCTTC; CDR3: CASSLSHHHRGIAYTF
J: TRBJ2-7; length: 15; D: TRBD2; size: -; V: TRBV5-1; DNA: TGCGCCAGCAGCTTGGCTCTAGCGGGGGCCTACGAGCAGTACTTC; CDR3: CASSLALAGAYEQYF
J: TRBJ1-2; length: 15; D: TRBD1; size: -; V: TRBV6-5; DNA: TGTGCCAGCAGTTATTGGACAGGGAGGGGTTATGGCTACACCTTC; CDR3: CASSYWTGRGYGYTF
J: TRBJ2-1; length: 14; D: -; size: once; V: TRBV5-1; DNA: TGCGCCAGCAGCTTCAGGCAGGCGCACAATGAGCAGTTCTTC; CDR3: CASSFRQAHNEQFF
J: TRBJ1-2; length: 15; D: TRBD1; size: -; V: TRBV28; DNA: TGTGCCAGCAGTACGCGACAGGGGGCGGAGGGTGGCTACACCTTC; CDR3: CASSTRQGAEGGYTF
J: TRBJ2-5; length: 15; D: TRBD1; size: -; V: TRBV3-1/TRBV3-2; DNA: TGTGCCAGCAGCCTAACCGGGACAGCGATAGAGACCCAGTACTTC; CDR3: CASSLTGTAIETQYF
J: TRBJ2-1; length: 18; D: TRBD1; size: once; V: TRBV11-3; DNA: TGTGCCAGCAGCTTCCCTCTACTACCGGGACAGATAGACGATGAGCAGTTCTTC; CDR3: CASSFPLLPGQIDDEQFF
J: TRBJ1-1; length: 15; D: -; size: -; V: TRBV11-3; DNA: TGTGCCAGCAGCTTTTCTACGGACAGGAACACTGAAGCTTTCTTT; CDR3: CASSFSTDRNTEAFF
J: TRBJ2-5; length: 18; D: TRBD1; size: -; V: TRBV11-3; DNA: TGTGCCAGCAGTGCGGGACAGGGGGCCGCACCGGCCCAAGAGACCCAGTACTTC; CDR3: CASSAGQGAAPAQETQYF
J: TRBJ1-5; length: 13; D: -; size: once; V: TRBV6-4; DNA: TGTGCCAGCAGTGGCGAGGCGAATCAGCCCCAGCATTTT; CDR3: CASSGEANQPQHF
J: TRBJ2-3; length: 15; D: TRBD2; size: -; V: TRBV6-2/TRBV6-3; DNA: TGTGCCAGCAGCTTTGGACTAGCTAGTGCAGATACGCAGTATTTT; CDR3: CASSFGLASADTQYF
J: TRBJ1-4; length: 13; D: TRBD1; size: -; V: TRBV18; DNA: TGTGCCAGCTCAGTAACAGGGGCTGAAAAACTGTTTTTT; CDR3: CASSVTGAEKLFF
J: TRBJ1-5; length: 16; D: -; size: -; V: TRBV6-1; DNA: TGTGCCAGCAGTGAAGGAGGCGGGTTTAGAAATCAGCCCCAGCATTTT; CDR3: CASSEGGGFRNQPQHF
J: TRBJ1-1; length: 15; D: -; size: -; V: TRBV23-1; DNA: TGCGCCAGCAGTCAATCGAGAGTCCTGAACACTGAAGCTTTCTTT; CDR3: CASSQSRVLNTEAFF
J: TRBJ2-4; length: 16; D: -; size: -; V: TRBV5-4; DNA: TGTGCCAGCACCGTCGGGGGTGAGGGGGCGGCAAACATTCAGTACTTC; CDR3: CASTVGGEGAANIQYF
J: TRBJ2-6; length: 18; D: TRBD1; size: -; V: TRBV18; DNA: TGTGCCAGCTCACCGTCGACAGGGCCTTACTCTGGGGCCAACGTCCTGACTTTC; CDR3: CASSPSTGPYSGANVLTF
J: TRBJ1-6; length: 16; D: TRBD1; size: -; V: TRBV5-1; DNA: TGCGCCAGCAGCTTGGTGAGGGACAGCTATAATTCACCCCTCCACTTT; CDR3: CASSLVRDSYNSPLHF
J: TRBJ2-5; length: 17; D: -; size: -; V: TRBV28; DNA: TGTGCCAGCAGTTCCCCGGAGGGGGCCAGGTACCAAGAGACCCAGTACTTC; CDR3: CASSSPEGARYQETQYF
J: TRBJ1-2; length: 16; D: TRBD1; size: -; V: TRBV4-1; DNA: TGCGCCAGCAGCCAAGTTTACGGACAGGGCGGCTATGGCTACACCTTC; CDR3: CASSQVYGQGGYGYTF
J: TRBJ2-1; length: 12; D: -; size: -; V: TRBV28; DNA: TGTGCTACGAGAATAGCCTACAATGAGCAGTTCTTC; CDR3: CATRIAYNEQFF
J: TRBJ1-5; length: 15; D: -; size: -; V: TRBV10-3; DNA: TGTGCCATCAGTGAGTCACAGGCCCCAGGTCAGCCCCAGCATTTT; CDR3: CAISESQAPGQPQHF
J: TRBJ1-2; length: 17; D: -; size: -; V: TRBV7-8; DNA: TGTGCCAGCAGCCCAAACATGGCTACAGGGCGAGATGAGGGCTACACCTTC; CDR3: CASSPNMATGRDEGYTF
J: TRBJ2-7; length: 15; D: TRBD1; size: -; V: TRBV14; DNA: TGTGCCAGCAGCCAAGATGGGACAGCTGACTACGAGCAGTACTTC; CDR3: CASSQDGTADYEQYF
J: TRBJ1-5; length: 15; D: -; size: -; V: TRBV11-2; DNA: TGTGCCAGCAGCTTAGGGGGAGTAGGGAATCAGCCCCAGCATTTT; CDR3: CASSLGGVGNQPQHF
J: TRBJ2-3; length: 16; D: -; size: -; V: TRBV19; DNA: TGTGCCAGTAGCGATAGGAGCGGACCTAGCACAGATACGCAGTATTTT; CDR3: CASSDRSGPSTDTQYF
J: TRBJ1-1; length: 15; D: -; size: -; V: TRBV18; DNA: TGTGCCAGCTCATTCGCAAAACAGGGGAACACTGAAGCTTTCTTT; CDR3: CASSFAKQGNTEAFF
J: TRBJ2-2; length: 16; D: -; size: -; V: TRBV11-2; DNA: TGTGCCAGCAGCACCTACCGGGACAAGAACACCGGGGAGCTGTTTTTT; CDR3: CASSTYRDKNTGELFF
J: TRBJ2-5; length: 14; D: TRBD2; size: -; V: TRBV3-1/TRBV3-2; DNA: TGTGCCAGCAGCTCCCGACTAGCGGAAGAGACCCAGTACTTC; CDR3: CASSSRLAEETQYF
J: TRBJ1-1; length: 14; D: -; size: -; V: TRBV14; DNA: TGTGCCAGCAGCCCCGAAACTCCGAACACTGAAGCTTTCTTT; CDR3: CASSPETPNTEAFF
J: TRBJ1-3; length: 18; D: TRBD1; size: -; V: TRBV7-9; DNA: TGTGCCAGCAGCCCAAATAAACAATTCAGGGGGCGGCGGAACACCATATATTTT; CDR3: CASSPNKQFRGRRNTIYF
J: TRBJ1-2; length: 15; D: TRBD1; size: -; V: TRBV3-1/TRBV3-2; DNA: TGTGCCAGCAGCCAAGAGGGGATAGGGGGCGAAGGCTACACCTTC; CDR3: CASSQEGIGGEGYTF
J: TRBJ2-7; length: 14; D: -; size: -; V: TRBV21-1; DNA: TGTGCCAGCAGCAAAGAGGACAGCTCCTACGAGCAGTACTTC; CDR3: CASSKEDSSYEQYF
J: TRBJ2-7; length: 15; D: TRBD1; size: -; V: TRBV28; DNA: TGTGCCAGCAGTTCCCAGACAGGGAGATCCTACGAGCAGTACTTC; CDR3: CASSSQTGRSYEQYF
J: TRBJ2-1; length: 17; D: TRBD2; size: -; V: TRBV4-1; DNA: TGCGCCAGCAGCCAAGATGGGACTAGCGGGAGGGTGGGTGAGCAGTTCTTC; CDR3: CASSQDGTSGRVGEQFF
J: TRBJ2-2; length: 14; D: TRBD1; size: -; V: TRBV28; DNA: TGTGCCAGCAGTACAGGGGGGTTCACCGGGGAGCTGTTTTTT; CDR3: CASSTGGFTGELFF
J: TRBJ1-5; length: 15; D: -; size: once; V: TRBV15; DNA: TGTGCCACCAGCAAAGACATCGGGGGTTTTCAGCCCCAGCATTTT; CDR3: CATSKDIGGFQPQHF
J: TRBJ1-2; length: 13; D: -; size: -; V: TRBV7-6; DNA: TGTGCCAGCAGCCCGGGTGTACAAGTTGGCTACACCTTC; CDR3: CASSPGVQVGYTF
J: TRBJ1-2; length: 15; D: -; size: -; V: TRBV11-3; DNA: TGTGCCAGCAGCTTTAGGACAGCCGGCAACTATGGCTACACCTTC; CDR3: CASSFRTAGNYGYTF
J: TRBJ1-1; length: 15; D: TRBD1; size: -; V: TRBV3-1/TRBV3-2; DNA: TGTGCCAGCACAATCCGGGGACAGGGGAACACTGAAGCTTTCTTT; CDR3: CASTIRGQGNTEAFF